The 8 T cell receptor beta chains listed next were all sequenced from one sample in a study of blood T cell repertoires in COVID-19. The repertoire was sequenced with immunoSEQ multiplex PCR; TCRdb's copy has only in-frame clones and lacks some. The sample includes about 160,000 clones, 85% of them seen just once. Sequenced material: peripheral blood. The receptors shown here come from a man aged 35-49 years with acute or convalescent COVID-19.

The genes are TRBV3-1 (or the pseudogene TRBV3-2) and TRBJ2-1; 9 bases align to TRBD2. This CDR3 is built from 13 residues. V gave up 8 bases and J gave up 5 bases; unmatched junction bases: 4. From germline, CDR1 is LGHDT and CDR2 YNNKEL (reference sequence). The CDR3 loop reads CASQRGAHNEQFF. CDR3 in DNA: TGTGCCAGCCAGCGGGGGGCCCACAATGAGCAGTTCTTC.

V usage is TRBV14 and J usage is TRBJ1-1, with D uncertain. Germline V lookup: CDR1 SGHDN, CDR2 FVKESK. V gave up 0 bases and J gave up 0 bases, with 11 bases separating them. CDR3 length equals 16 residues. The CDR3 sequence: CASSQELGTMNTEAFF. DNA for the CDR3: TGTGCCAGCAGCCAAGAATTGGGCACGATGAACACTGAAGCTTTCTTT.

This clone showed up just a few times. The chain uses TRBV5-1 and TRBJ2-7; 9 nucleotides line up with TRBD1. This CDR3 comprises 18 residues. Germline V CDR1 and CDR2: SGHRS, YFSETQ. The J segment lost 5 bases and the V segment lost 4 bases, leaving 19 bases of the junction unmatched. The CDR3 region has the DNA TGCGCCAGCAGCAACGACATCAAAACGGGACAGGGTCCCCACGAGCAGTACTTC. Amino acid sequence: CASSNDIKTGQGPHEQYF.

This clone showed up just once. The chain has TRBV6-2 or TRBV6-3 and TRBJ1-4, with TRBD1 as a possible D gene (5 bases). Germline CDR1 is MNHEY and CDR2 is SVGEGT. The CDR3 length is 14 residues. V lost 6 bases, J lost 8 bases, and 16 bases lay in between. CDR3 in DNA: TGTGCCAGCAGCTCTCCGGGGGTCGGAGAAAAACTGTTTTTT. Its translation: CASSSPGVGEKLFF.

This clone was recorded only once. V is TRBV30 and J is TRBJ1-1; 7 nucleotides align to TRBD1. In germline, CDR1 is GTSNPN, CDR2 SVGIG (reference sequence). V lost 5 bases, J lost 6 bases, and 12 bases stayed unmatched. The CDR3 runs 14 residues. The CDR3 region is CAWAKTGVGAEAFF. The CDR3 nucleotides are TGTGCCTGGGCAAAAACAGGGGTAGGCGCTGAAGCTTTCTTT.

This chain links TRBV30 with TRBJ2-3, with D perhaps TRBD1 (5 bases). The ends were cut back, 4 bases at V and 6 bases at J, with 17 bases in the middle. This CDR3 has 14 residues. Germline V CDR1 and CDR2: GTSNPN, SVGIG (reference sequence). This CDR3 reads CAWNLGGAMDTQYF. In DNA, the CDR3 is TGTGCCTGGAACTTGGGTGGGGCGATGGATACGCAGTATTTT.

V usage is TRBV29-1 and J usage is TRBJ1-4, with TRBD1 matching 7 bases. CDR1 is SQVTM and CDR2 is ANQGSEA in the germline V gene. The CDR3 is made up of 15 amino acids. The ends lost 7 bases at V and 2 bases at J; junction bases unmatched: 10. The CDR3 spells CSASGGDVTNEKLFF. CDR3 coding DNA: TGCAGCGCCTCAGGGGGTGATGTGACTAATGAAAAACTGTTTTTT.

The rearrangement links TRBV9 to TRBJ1-2; TRBD1 might be the D (6 bases). Germline V gene lookup returns CDR1 SGDLS and CDR2 YYNGEE. Trimming stripped 4 bases from V and 4 bases from J, with 20 bases between. This CDR3 has 16 amino acids. The CDR3 here is CASSQSATGSFYGYTF. The CDR3 DNA is TGTGCCAGCAGCCAGTCCGCCACAGGGTCTTTCTATGGCTACACCTTC.